The clone carrying this T cell receptor (beta chain) has just a few counts. Losses at the gene ends were 1 base for V and 2 bases for J; bases not matched to a gene: 3. Per germline, CDR1 SGHAT and CDR2 FQNNGV. This CDR3 has 15 residues. This sample is part of a study of cytomegalovirus exposure and HLA in healthy donors. A multiplex PCR was run with 60 Vbeta primers and 13 Jbeta primers. Under the authors' procedure: The count from a later analysis was roughly 80 million unique TCR beta chains, 9 million to 12 million of them shared. The protocol was immunoSEQ multiplex PCR, while the TCRdb copy is restricted to in-frame clones and leaves out a portion. Clonal size and the V and J genes are those of that table, whereas D and trimming came from the DNA. This table has about 120,000 clones, 60% to 85% appearing once.

The TCR sequence derives from a woman between 40 and 50 years old in good health and CMV-seropositive. The V call is TRBV11-2, the J call TRBJ2-7, with TRBD2 identical over 9 bases. The specimen was PBMCs. The CDR3, as DNA: TGTGCCAGCAGCTTAGGACTAGCGGCGGCCTACGAGCAGTACTTC. Translated, it gives CASSLGLAAAYEQYF.